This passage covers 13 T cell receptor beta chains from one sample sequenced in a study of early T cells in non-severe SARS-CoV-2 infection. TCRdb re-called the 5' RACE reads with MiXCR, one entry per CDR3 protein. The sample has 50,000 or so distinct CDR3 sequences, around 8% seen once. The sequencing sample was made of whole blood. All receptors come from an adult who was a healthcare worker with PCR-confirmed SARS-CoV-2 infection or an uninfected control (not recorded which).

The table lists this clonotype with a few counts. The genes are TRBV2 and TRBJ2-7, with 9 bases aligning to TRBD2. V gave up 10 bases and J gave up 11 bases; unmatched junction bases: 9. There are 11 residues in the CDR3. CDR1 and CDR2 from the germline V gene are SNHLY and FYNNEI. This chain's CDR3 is CATGTSQDEYF. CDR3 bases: TGTGCCACCGGGACTAGCCAGGACGAGTACTTC.

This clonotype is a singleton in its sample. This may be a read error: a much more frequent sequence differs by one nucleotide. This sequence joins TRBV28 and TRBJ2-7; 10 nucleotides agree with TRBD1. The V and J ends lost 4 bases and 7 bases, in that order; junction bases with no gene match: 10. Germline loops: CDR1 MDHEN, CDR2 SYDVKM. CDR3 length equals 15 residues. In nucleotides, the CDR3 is TGTGCCAGCAGTTACCCCGGACAGGGGGACGGGGAGCAGTACTTC. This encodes CASSYPGQGDGEQYF. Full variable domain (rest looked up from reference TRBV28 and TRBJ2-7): DVKVTQSSRYLVKRTGEKVFLECVQDMDHENMFWYRQDPGLGLRLIYFSYDVKMKEKGDIPEGYSVSREKKERFSLILESASTNQTSMYLCASSYPGQGDGEQYFGPGTRLTVT.

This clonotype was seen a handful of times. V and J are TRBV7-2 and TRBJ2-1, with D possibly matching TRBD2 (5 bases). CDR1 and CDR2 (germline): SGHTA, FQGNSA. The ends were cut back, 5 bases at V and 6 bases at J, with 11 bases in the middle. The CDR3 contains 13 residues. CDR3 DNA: TGTGCCAGCAGCCGGGGTCGGGTCAATGAGCAGTTCTTC. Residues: CASSRGRVNEQFF.

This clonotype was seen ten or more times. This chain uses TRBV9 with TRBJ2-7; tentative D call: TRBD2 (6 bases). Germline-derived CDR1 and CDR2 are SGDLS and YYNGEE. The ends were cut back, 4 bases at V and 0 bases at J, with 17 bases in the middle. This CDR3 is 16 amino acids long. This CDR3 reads CASSKAGGRFSYEQYF. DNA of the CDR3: TGTGCCAGCAGCAAAGCGGGCGGAAGGTTCTCCTACGAGCAGTACTTC.

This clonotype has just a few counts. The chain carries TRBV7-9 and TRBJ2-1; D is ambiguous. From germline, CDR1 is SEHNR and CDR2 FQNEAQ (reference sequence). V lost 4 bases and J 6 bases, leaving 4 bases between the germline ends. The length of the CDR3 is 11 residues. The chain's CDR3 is CASSWGNEQFF. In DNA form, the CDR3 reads TGTGCCAGCAGCTGGGGCAATGAGCAGTTCTTC.

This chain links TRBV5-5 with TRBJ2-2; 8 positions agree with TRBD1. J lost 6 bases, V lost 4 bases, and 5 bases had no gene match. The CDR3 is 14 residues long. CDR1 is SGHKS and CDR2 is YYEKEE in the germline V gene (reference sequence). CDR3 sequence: CASSRTGNPGELFF. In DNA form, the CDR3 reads TGTGCCAGCAGCCGGACAGGGAATCCCGGGGAGCTGTTTTTT.

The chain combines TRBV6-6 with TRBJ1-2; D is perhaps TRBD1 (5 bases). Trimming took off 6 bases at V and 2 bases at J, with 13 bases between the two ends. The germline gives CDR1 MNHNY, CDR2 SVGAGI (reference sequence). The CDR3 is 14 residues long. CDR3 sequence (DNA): TGTGCCAGCAGAACTGTGACAGACAACTATGGCTACACCTTC. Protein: CASRTVTDNYGYTF.

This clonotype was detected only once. CDR3 in DNA: TGCAGTGCTAGAGGAGGGGGCGACGCTGAAAACACCATATATTTT. Residues: CSARGGGDAENTIYF. J is TRBJ1-3 and V is TRBV20-1; TRBD1 agrees at 7 bases. Germline assignment: CDR1 DFQATT and CDR2 SNEGSKA (reference sequence). The CDR3 is 15 amino acids. V trimming: 1 base; J trimming: 6 bases; junction bases outside the gene matches: 9.

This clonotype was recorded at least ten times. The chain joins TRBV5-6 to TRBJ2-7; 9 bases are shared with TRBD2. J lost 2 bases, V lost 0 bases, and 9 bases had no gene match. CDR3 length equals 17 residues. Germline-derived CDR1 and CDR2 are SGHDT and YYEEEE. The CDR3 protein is CASSLGRRSGGTYEQYF. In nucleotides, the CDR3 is TGTGCCAGCAGCTTGGGCCGTAGGAGCGGGGGGACCTACGAGCAGTACTTC.

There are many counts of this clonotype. Here the CDR3 reads CASSQVTPVYNEQFF. The CDR3 DNA is TGTGCCAGCAGCCAAGTCACTCCGGTCTACAATGAGCAGTTCTTC. This rearrangement joins TRBV3-1 to TRBJ2-1; D is ambiguous. CDR3 length: 15 amino acids. Trimming removed 1 base at V and 3 bases at J, with 10 bases between. The germline V gene has CDR1 LGHDT and CDR2 YNNKEL (reference sequence).

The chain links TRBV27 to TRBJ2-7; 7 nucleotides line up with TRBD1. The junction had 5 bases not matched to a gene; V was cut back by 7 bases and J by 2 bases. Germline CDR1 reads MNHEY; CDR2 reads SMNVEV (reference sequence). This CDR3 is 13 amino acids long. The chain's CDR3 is CASTNRGTYEQYF. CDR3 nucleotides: TGTGCCAGCACTAACAGGGGAACCTACGAGCAGTACTTC.

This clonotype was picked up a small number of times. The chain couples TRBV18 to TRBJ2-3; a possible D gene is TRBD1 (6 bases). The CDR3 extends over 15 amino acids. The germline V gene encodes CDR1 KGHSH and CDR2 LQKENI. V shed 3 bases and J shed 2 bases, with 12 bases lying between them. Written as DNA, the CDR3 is TGTGCCAGCTCACCCGCAGGGGTAATCACAGATACGCAGTATTTT. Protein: CASSPAGVITDTQYF.

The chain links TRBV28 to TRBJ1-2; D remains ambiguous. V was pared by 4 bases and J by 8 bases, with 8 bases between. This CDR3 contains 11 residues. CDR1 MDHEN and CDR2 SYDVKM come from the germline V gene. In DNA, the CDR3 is TGTGCCAGCAGTTCACCAGCGGGCTACACCTTC. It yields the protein CASSSPAGYTF.